The TCR beta chain under discussion was sequenced for a study of shared clonotypes between healthy human individuals. Donors were healthy HIV-negative adults without recently reported acute infections or vaccinations. This table comes from immunoSEQ multiplex PCR, and its TCRdb copy is limited to in-frame clones, with some not included. The table records about 1 million clones, about 76% of them present only once. The CDR3 is 15 residues long. Germline CDR1 and CDR2: SGHTS and YDEGEE. The V end lost 4 bases, the J end lost 6 bases, and 17 bases lay between the germline ends. The source material was memory CD4+ T cells sorted from blood. Subset described: CD45RA-negative fraction. The chain has TRBV5-8 and TRBJ2-1, with D perhaps matching TRBD2 (5 bases). This sequence was found in a man aged 18-30 years in good health. In DNA, the CDR3 is TGTGCCAGCAGCCAAGGACTGTGGGCCTCCAATGAGCAGTTCTTC. Translated, it gives CASSQGLWASNEQFF.